The rows below give T cell receptor beta chains drawn from one sample of a study of T cell responses to AZD1222 COVID-19 vaccine. The table came from immunoSEQ multiplex PCR; TCRdb's copy has only in-frame clones and leaves some out. This table has 100,000 to 120,000 clones, roughly 92% appearing once. The specimen was peripheral blood, collected on day 0 of AZD1222 vaccination. Receptors originate from an adult in good health. Both conserved end residues are part of each CDR3. Fields, in order: clone size, J gene, D gene, V gene, CDR3 protein, CDR3 DNA. A D gene is named only where the DNA matches it firmly. Not all rows give a size; the values are once, few, many and, for expanded clones, a class.

size: -; J: TRBJ2-7; D: -; V: TRBV28; CDR3: CASSLWRGQGRVEQYF; DNA: TGTGCCAGCAGTTTATGGCGGGGGCAGGGCAGGGTCGAGCAGTACTTC
size: -; J: TRBJ2-7; D: TRBD1; V: TRBV27; CDR3: CASSFRTGGRYEQYF; DNA: TGTGCCAGCAGTTTCCGCACAGGGGGCAGGTACGAGCAGTACTTC
size: -; J: TRBJ1-4; D: -; V: TRBV7-8; CDR3: CASSPGHLKLFF; DNA: TGTGCCAGCAGCCCGGGACACCTGAAACTGTTTTTT
size: -; J: TRBJ1-2; D: -; V: TRBV19; CDR3: CASRGGNYGYTF; DNA: TGTGCCAGTAGGGGCGGGAACTATGGCTACACCTTC
size: -; J: TRBJ1-2; D: TRBD1; V: TRBV23-1; CDR3: CASSPRQGGGYTF; DNA: TGCGCCAGCAGTCCCCGACAGGGGGGCGGCTACACCTTC
size: -; J: TRBJ1-1; D: -; V: TRBV11-3; CDR3: CASSPLIGPVNTEAFF; DNA: TGTGCCAGCAGCCCCCTCATCGGACCAGTGAACACTGAAGCTTTCTTT
size: -; J: TRBJ2-1; D: -; V: TRBV29-1; CDR3: CSAGRSVNEQFF; DNA: TGCAGCGCGGGACGTAGCGTCAATGAGCAGTTCTTC
size: -; J: TRBJ2-7; D: -; V: TRBV4-1; CDR3: CASSQGASLSSYEQYF; DNA: TGCGCCAGCAGCCAAGGGGCTAGCCTTAGCTCCTACGAGCAGTACTTC
size: -; J: TRBJ1-1; D: -; V: TRBV29-1; CDR3: CSVEELSVEAFF; DNA: TGCAGCGTTGAAGAATTGTCAGTAGAAGCTTTCTTT
size: once; J: TRBJ2-6; D: -; V: TRBV30; CDR3: CAWSVPGRGANVLTF; DNA: TGTGCCTGGAGTGTACCCGGTCGGGGGGCCAACGTCCTGACTTTC
size: -; J: TRBJ2-2; D: TRBD2; V: TRBV2; CDR3: CASYVSGGTGELFF; DNA: TGTGCCAGCTACGTTAGCGGGGGAACCGGGGAGCTGTTTTTT
size: -; J: TRBJ1-1; D: -; V: TRBV27; CDR3: CASRGIYTEAFF; DNA: TGTGCCAGCAGGGGGATTTACACTGAAGCTTTCTTT
size: -; J: TRBJ2-4; D: TRBD1; V: TRBV6-4; CDR3: CASSDPGTENIQYF; DNA: TGTGCCAGCAGTGACCCAGGGACAGAAAACATTCAGTACTTC
size: once; J: TRBJ2-7; D: TRBD1; V: TRBV7-9; CDR3: CASSRTGGLYEQYF; DNA: TGTGCCAGCAGCCGGACAGGGGGCCTCTACGAGCAGTACTTC
size: once; J: TRBJ2-7; D: TRBD1; V: TRBV30; CDR3: CAWDRGDYEQYF; DNA: TGTGCCTGGGACAGGGGGGACTACGAGCAGTACTTC
size: few; J: TRBJ2-3; D: -; V: TRBV11-3; CDR3: CASSLVRPSADTQYF; DNA: TGTGCCAGCAGCTTAGTCCGGCCTAGCGCAGATACGCAGTATTTT
size: once; J: TRBJ1-5; D: -; V: TRBV18; CDR3: CASSEGMGQPQHF; DNA: TGTGCCAGCTCGGAGGGAATGGGGCAGCCCCAGCATTTT
size: -; J: TRBJ1-2; D: -; V: TRBV6-5; CDR3: CASSYSTRDGYTF; DNA: TGTGCCAGCAGTTACTCCACCAGGGACGGCTACACCTTC
size: -; J: TRBJ1-5; D: TRBD1; V: TRBV4-1; CDR3: CASSRGTGTGAQHF; DNA: TGCGCCAGCAGCCGAGGGACAGGCACAGGGGCCCAGCATTTT
size: -; J: TRBJ1-1; D: -; V: TRBV6-5; CDR3: CASRLGWGQGTEAFF; DNA: TGTGCCAGCAGGCTGGGGTGGGGTCAGGGAACTGAAGCTTTCTTT